Described below is a single T cell receptor (beta chain) sequence and its context. This clone appeared a single time. Its antigen is not yet known. No base quality values were provided; no much bigger clone lies one nucleotide off. Including cysteine and phenylalanine, the CDR3 has 15 amino acids. The kept DNA is CDR3 alone, 45 bases in frame from the first base. Looking up the germline V gene (reference sequence) yields CDR1 SGHNT and CDR2 YYREEE. Trimming leaves V shorter by 0 bases and J shorter by 0 bases, with the junction holding 1 base beyond the gene matches. The data were taken from a study of cytomegalovirus exposure and HLA in healthy donors (dated by TCRdb to 2016 to 2017). Notes on the research overall: An earlier analysis of some 550 of the donors reported 250 to 350 Gb of sequence data and more than 90 million unique TCR beta sequences from 150 million to 200 million T cells. The study used immunosequencing to profile the T cell repertoires of under 700 subjects and linked those repertoires to cytomegalovirus serostatus. An early release that covered about 600 HLA-typed donors contained about 290 gigabases of sequencing data and 65 million to 100 million unique TCR sequences. Typing coverage varied by locus: roughly 629-630 donors for A, B, C, DRB1 and DQB1; roughly 560 for DQA1; over 600 for DPA1; approximately 470 for DPB1. In a later analysis, previously published TCR beta repertoires from roughly 710 donors were re-analyzed and high-resolution HLA genotyping was added so that TCR occurrence patterns could be studied. The aim of the study was to test whether cataloging public T cell receptors could identify signatures of past pathogen exposure. A separate validation cohort of roughly 130 different subjects was used in addition to the roughly 640-subject first cohort. Class I and class II HLA loci were covered by the typing at four-digit resolution. Among the roughly 430 genotyped donors, approximately 81% belonged to the genetic ancestry cluster associated with self-reported Caucasian donors. All discovery cohort repertoires had been generated using a single sequencing platform. Donor age, sex, ethnicity and CMV serostatus were compiled together with the repertoire data. Rather than using new phenotypic data, the later analysis identified candidate immune exposures from TCR beta sequences and from how often those sequences occurred across donors. To predict cytomegalovirus infection status, the study combined high-throughput TCR immunosequencing, statistical association of individual TCRs with disease status, and machine learning. Among about 360 genotyped donors of the cohort, an average of about 240,000 unique TCR beta nucleotide sequences were sequenced per donor, around a sixth of them non-productive. A later genetic analysis took genome-wide SNP genotypes for about 60% of the roughly 670 donors and used that subset as a discovery cohort. Four to six DR-DQ haplotypes were handled as single units for association and clustering, since linkage in the cohort was strong. In an earlier analysis of 587 of the donors, high-throughput TCR beta sequencing was used to judge whether each TCR beta V gene segment behaved as functional or pseudogenic. Here is what the overall study found, with its caveats: In both the original and validation cohorts, the classifier was reported to diagnose cytomegalovirus status with high specificity and sensitivity. A later genetic analysis associated a missense DCLRE1C variant with V-gene and J-gene trimming of TCR beta chains, and an independent cohort replicated the association. Some IMGT-functional V segments, including TRBV6-2 and TRBV6-3, could not be distinguished by the 87-base-pair reads and were therefore excluded. A later analysis found that most CMV-associated TCR beta chains appeared HLA-restricted, with HLA associations seemingly driven largely by CMV exposure. A cluster of highly shared sequence variants was judged likely to represent a technical artifact of the sequencing pipeline. A total of fewer than 200 TCR beta chains were listed by the study as associated with cytomegalovirus. In a later analysis, HLA-associated TCR beta chains showed more clonal expansion and lower generation probabilities than non-associated chains that were equally common. Specific HLA alleles were associated with 15,000 to 20,000 TCR beta sequences at a false discovery rate of 0.05 in a later analysis. Most TCR sequences were seen in very few donors, while some public TCRs were found in many individuals. Strong co-occurrence of HLA alleles, especially DR and DQ, made assigning TCR associations to individual alleles difficult. The authors suggested that the approach could potentially be extended to other disease states and immunological phenotypes. HLA typing was unavailable for some donors at each locus, so association tests used only the typed subset. A later analysis found that TCR association rates varied across HLA loci, with DRB1 alleles showing the most associated TCRs and HLA-C alleles the fewest. Only TCR beta chains were sequenced in this cohort, and the absence of alpha or paired-chain data limited detectable features. Correlated functional status among segregating V segments might reflect linkage disequilibrium, but an unknown experimental factor could not be ruled out. In an earlier analysis of around 500 of the donors, most TCR beta V segments appeared in productive rearrangements about 90% or about 30% of the time, broadly matching IMGT annotations. For the cohort, immune exposure information was limited to CMV serostatus. A later genetic analysis reported fewer N-insertions in productive TCRs among donors in an Asian-associated ancestry cluster than the roughly 700-donor mean. Three of the identified cytomegalovirus-associated TCR beta chains were confirmed in vitro to be specific for cytomegalovirus antigens. Several of the top co-occurrence clusters appeared to be linked to parvovirus B19, influenza, CMV and Epstein-Barr virus, according to a later analysis. Roughly uniform sequencing depth across donors was assumed in presence/absence analyses, although this assumption may not hold. A further reported finding was that TCR beta sequences accurately predicted the HLA-A and HLA-B alleles for most subjects in the first cohort. Because counts were too low, under 20 rarely observed V segments, including chromosome 9 orphons, were left out of the earlier analysis of several hundred of the donors.

The cohort was made up of approximately 670 healthy bone marrow donors. All cohort members were sampled while nominally healthy, although unrecorded immune exposures were likely present. The donor was CMV seropositive and was included in the group of 250 to 350 seropositive cohort members. Each donor provided a peripheral blood sample, and peripheral blood mononuclear cells were used for TCR beta sequencing. The Qiagen DNeasy Blood Extraction Kit was used to extract genomic DNA from the blood cell samples. Library creation used the immunoSEQ multiplex PCR assay. A mixture of 60 forward primers for TCR Vbeta segments and 13 reverse primers for TCR Jbeta segments was used in the multiplex PCR. A multiplex PCR assay on genomic DNA amplified the CDR3 region of rearranged TCR beta genes. The Illumina HiSeq System was used to sequence the amplified TCR beta libraries as 87-base-pair reads. The published analysis was carried out like this. Across the roughly 600 repertoires, a later analysis counted 75 million to 90 million unique TCR beta chains, approximately 12 million of which were shared by at least two donors. Raw reads were error-corrected and collapsed into unique sequences with a nearest-neighbor algorithm that merged closely related sequences to remove PCR and sequencing errors. Alignment of CDR3 sequences to IMGT reference sequences was used to assign V, D and J gene segments. For a sequence to be retained, a match of at least six nucleotides was required to both a V gene segment and a J gene segment. A rearrangement was called productive if the CDR3 had no stop codons and remained in frame with V and J, and every other rearrangement was called non-productive. Following IMGT convention, CDR3 was defined as the stretch from the second conserved V-encoded cysteine up to the conserved J-encoded phenylalanine. In an earlier analysis of around 540 of the donors, sequences lacking an unambiguous match to a single V gene segment were excluded. In an earlier analysis of several hundred of the donors, V segments were called functional above 56.7% productive rearrangements and were called segregating when the between-donor standard deviation exceeded 5%. A statistical classification framework was built to diagnose cytomegalovirus status from the catalog of TCR beta chain sequences. In a later analysis, TCR nucleotide sequences were compared against IMGT/GENE-DB human TR gene sequences so that V and J genes could be assigned. Using the TCRdist pipeline, a later analysis assigned CDR3 sequences along with most-parsimonious VDJ recombination scenarios. In a later analysis, every TCR beta chain was defined by the combination of its CDR3 amino acid sequence and its V-gene family, and reads without a unique V-gene family were dropped. As a way to deal with suspected cross-contamination and a sequencing artifact, a later analysis dropped 450 to 700 nucleotide sequences that were highly shared and had low generation probability. For each public chain, a later analysis derived a clonal expansion index from normalized ranks of inferred template counts within each repertoire. In a later analysis, generation probabilities were computed with a VDJ recombination model fitted to out-of-frame rearrangements, and the resulting probabilities were checked against IGoR. In a later analysis, TCR-TCR, TCR-HLA and TCR-CMV co-occurrence was scored with hypergeometric tests, and a repertoire-size bias correction was applied to TCR pairs. To estimate false discovery rates, a later analysis permuted the HLA or CMV assignments 20 times. A later analysis grouped co-occurring TCRs with DBSCAN, adding TCRdist sequence similarity when clustering within HLA-allele-positive subsets. For co-occurrence clustering, repertoires with fewer than 30,000 or more than 120,000 public chains were excluded, along with roughly 5 repertoires with anomalous nucleotide sharing. The source is immuneACCESS, and TCRdb retained only in-frame sequences with V and J called. Part of the clones is not carried over; for the studies checked, unresolved V genes explain less than half of this, and the remainder is unexplained. D and trimming come from the DNA, and the V and J calls and clone size come from that table. The sample table holds 160,000 or so clones, of which roughly 82% were seen once. The top ten constitute around 6.6% of the sample.

The receptor chain draws on TRBV5-4 and TRBJ2-3, with 7 middle bases fitting TRBD2. The origin of this receptor is a man in his fifties in good health and CMV-seropositive. The sequencing sample was made of PBMCs. The CDR3 corresponds to CASSLGGRSTDTQYF. Here is the DNA: TGTGCCAGCAGCTTGGGCGGGAGAAGCACAGATACGCAGTATTTT.